Each of the 9 T cell receptor beta chains below was sequenced from the same sample in a study of blood T cell repertoires in COVID-19. Some clones are missing from TCRdb's copy, which holds only in-frame ones; the method was immunoSEQ multiplex PCR. The sample lists about 59,000 clones; 80% to 85% were seen once. The sequenced sample consisted of peripheral blood. Every receptor here comes from an elderly woman with active or convalescent COVID-19.

The J gene is TRBJ1-6, the V gene TRBV19; maybe TRBD1 (5 bases). CDR3 length equals 15 residues. Trimming removed 8 bases from V and 7 bases from J, with 18 bases in between. Looked up from germline, CDR1 is LNHDA and CDR2 is SQIVND (reference sequence). CDR3 sequence: CASCPGGVWNSPLHF. As DNA, the CDR3 is TGTGCCAGTTGCCCCGGGGGGGTGTGGAATTCACCCCTCCACTTT. Full variable domain (rest looked up from reference TRBV19 and TRBJ1-6): DGGITQSPKYLFRKEGQNVTLSCEQNLNHDAMYWYRQDPGQGLRLIYYSQIVNDFQKGDIAEGYSVSREKKESFPLTVTSAQKNPTAFYLCASCPGGVWNSPLHFGNGTRLTVT.

This chain connects TRBV15 to TRBJ2-3, with D tentatively TRBD1 (6 bases). The CDR3 runs to 14 residues. Trimming removed 3 bases at V and 1 base at J, with 8 bases between. From germline, CDR1 is LNHNV and CDR2 YYDKDF (reference sequence). This CDR3 is CATSSRQGTDTQYF. The CDR3 region has the DNA TGTGCCACCAGCAGTCGACAGGGCACAGATACGCAGTATTTT.

The chain joins TRBV18 to TRBJ2-1; D remains ambiguous. Trimming took off 3 bases at V and 10 bases at J, with 13 bases between the two ends. The CDR3 is 13 amino acids. Germline assignment: CDR1 KGHSH and CDR2 LQKENI. For the CDR3, the DNA is TGTGCCAGCTCACCGCCTAACGAGGTCGAGCAGTTCTTC. Translation: CASSPPNEVEQFF. Full variable domain (outside the CDR3, taken from reference TRBV18 and TRBJ2-1): NAGVMQNPRHLVRRRGQEARLRCSPMKGHSHVYWYRQLPEEGLKFMVYLQKENIIDESGMPKERFSAEFPKEGPSILRIQQVVRGDSAAYFCASSPPNEVEQFFGPGTRLTVL.

The V and J genes are TRBV19 and TRBJ1-5; D gene uncertain. With 3 bases removed from V and 0 bases from J, the gap between germline ends came to 12 bases. CDR3 size: 16 residues. Germline CDR1 reads LNHDA; CDR2 reads SQIVND (reference sequence). The CDR3 spells CASSILPGVSNQPQHF. The CDR3 DNA sequence: TGTGCCAGTAGTATCCTCCCCGGAGTTAGCAATCAGCCCCAGCATTTT.

The chain joins TRBV11-2 to TRBJ2-1; the D gene is possibly TRBD2 (5 bases). The V and J ends lost 2 bases and 4 bases respectively, with 9 bases between them. The CDR3 runs 14 residues. Germline assignment: CDR1 SGHAT and CDR2 FQNNGV. This CDR3 is CASSLQRLYNEQFF. The CDR3 coding sequence is TGTGCCAGCAGCTTACAGCGGCTGTACAATGAGCAGTTCTTC. Together with reference TRBV11-2 and TRBJ2-1, the CDR3 gives the full variable domain: EAGVAQSPRYKIIEKRQSVAFWCNPISGHATLYWYQQILGQGPKLLIQFQNNGVVDDSQLPKDRFSAERLKGVDSTLKIQPAKLEDSAVYLCASSLQRLYNEQFFGPGTRLTVL.

V and J are TRBV29-1 and TRBJ2-3; 11 nucleotides align to TRBD1. CDR1 and CDR2 (germline): SQVTM, ANQGSEA. The CDR3 covers 14 residues. V gave up 7 bases and J gave up 4 bases; unmatched junction bases: 7. Here the CDR3 DNA reads TGCAGCGCCCGGGACAGGGGGATCGCAGATACGCAGTATTTT. It specifies CSARDRGIADTQYF.

V usage is TRBV29-1 and J usage is TRBJ1-2, with a tentative D call TRBD1 (6 bases). The V gene lost 7 bases and the J gene lost 4 bases, with 16 bases spanning the gap. This CDR3 has 13 residues. CDR1 is SQVTM and CDR2 is ANQGSEA in the germline V gene. CDR3 coding DNA: TGCAGCGACAGAGAACAGGGAATCTATGGCTACACCTTC. It specifies CSDREQGIYGYTF.

The genes are TRBV4-3 and TRBJ1-6; perhaps TRBD1 as D (6 bases). CDR1 and CDR2 from the germline V gene are LGHNA and YSLEER. The CDR3 totals 16 residues. Trimming removed 1 base at V and 8 bases at J, with 15 bases between. CDR3 in amino acids: CASSQGGAGVDSPLHF. The CDR3, as DNA: TGCGCCAGCAGCCAAGGAGGTGCAGGGGTGGATTCACCCCTCCACTTT.

The chain couples TRBV7-9 to TRBJ1-1, with 9 bases lining up with TRBD1. Germline V lookup: CDR1 SEHNR, CDR2 FQNEAQ (reference sequence). The CDR3 consists of 16 residues. Trimming cost V 1 base and J 5 bases; bases outside gene matches: 8. The CDR3 bases are TGTGCCAGCAGCTTAGAGGGGGGACAGGGAGGAACTGAAGCTTTCTTT. Translating gives CASSLEGGQGGTEAFF.